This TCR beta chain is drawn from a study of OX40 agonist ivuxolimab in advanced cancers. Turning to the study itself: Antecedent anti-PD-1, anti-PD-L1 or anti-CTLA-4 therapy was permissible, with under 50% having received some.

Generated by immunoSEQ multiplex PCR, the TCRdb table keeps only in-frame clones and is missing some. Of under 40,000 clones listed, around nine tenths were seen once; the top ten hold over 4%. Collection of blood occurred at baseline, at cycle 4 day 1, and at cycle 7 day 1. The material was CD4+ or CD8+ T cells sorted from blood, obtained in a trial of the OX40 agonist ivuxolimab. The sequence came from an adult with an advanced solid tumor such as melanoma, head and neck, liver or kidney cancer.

Here the CDR3 DNA reads TGTGCCAGCAGTAGGAAGGTAGGGACAGCACGTGCAGAGCAGTACTTC. Residues: CASSRKVGTARAEQYF. V and J are TRBV28 and TRBJ2-7; 7 bases agree with TRBD1. Trimming took 5 bases from V and 7 from J; bases not matched to a gene: 17. The CDR3 covers 16 residues. Per the germline V gene, CDR1 is MDHEN and CDR2 is SYDVKM.